These T cell receptor beta chains were read from a single sample in a study of T cells in Graves' hyperthyroidism and ophthalmopathy. TCRdb recomputed calls from the multiplex PCR reads with MiXCR, one row per CDR3 protein. The sample lists fewer than 350,000 distinct CDR3 sequences, about 21% occurring once. Sequenced: blood. These receptors were obtained from a woman between 45 and 65 years old with Graves' hyperthyroidism. Each CDR3 is given with its conserved first and last residue. Fields, in order: clone size, J gene, D gene, V gene, CDR3 DNA, CDR3 protein. A D gene is named only where the DNA matches it firmly. Size is stated for part of the rows, as once, few or many counts, or as a class when the clone is expanded.

size: -; J: TRBJ2-2; D: TRBD1; V: TRBV18; DNA: TGTGCCAGCTCACCTCAGAGACAGGGCGAGATCGGGGAGCTGTTTTTT; CDR3: CASSPQRQGEIGELFF
size: few; J: TRBJ2-1; D: -; V: TRBV20-1; DNA: TGCAGTGCTGCGCTCAGTATTTATGAGCAGTTCTTC; CDR3: CSAALSIYEQFF
size: many; J: TRBJ2-5; D: -; V: TRBV6-5; DNA: TGTGCCAGCAGTTACTCGGCCCCAGCGTACCAAGAGACCCAGTACTTC; CDR3: CASSYSAPAYQETQYF
size: -; J: TRBJ2-5; D: -; V: TRBV11-2; DNA: TGTGCCAGCAGCTTCCCCGGGGAGACCCAGTACTTC; CDR3: CASSFPGETQYF
size: few; J: TRBJ1-2; D: -; V: TRBV12-5; DNA: TGTGCTAGTGGTTTGGGGGGGCTTAATGGCTACACCTTC; CDR3: CASGLGGLNGYTF
size: few; J: TRBJ2-4; D: -; V: TRBV15; DNA: TGTGCCACCAGCACGGGTGGGACCAAAAACATTCAGTACTTC; CDR3: CATSTGGTKNIQYF
size: -; J: TRBJ2-7; D: TRBD2; V: TRBV7-3; DNA: TGTGCCAGCAGCTTAGGAGCGGGAGTAATCGACGAGCAGTACTTC; CDR3: CASSLGAGVIDEQYF
size: -; J: TRBJ2-6; D: -; V: TRBV5-1; DNA: TGCGCCAGCAGCTTGGACAGTCTCTCTGGGGCCAACGTCCTGACTTTC; CDR3: CASSLDSLSGANVLTF
size: -; J: TRBJ2-1; D: TRBD1; V: TRBV12-3/TRBV12-4; DNA: TGTGCCAGTATACAGGGGCCATCCTACAATGAGCAGTTCTTC; CDR3: CASIQGPSYNEQFF
size: many; J: TRBJ2-5; D: -; V: TRBV20-1; DNA: TGCAGTGCTAGGTTCGGGGTTGAGACCCAGTACTTC; CDR3: CSARFGVETQYF
size: few; J: TRBJ2-1; D: -; V: TRBV20-1; DNA: TGCAGTGCTAGTTCGGCGACGGGCGAAGGAAATGAGCAGTTCTTC; CDR3: CSASSATGEGNEQFF
size: few; J: TRBJ1-3; D: -; V: TRBV5-8; DNA: TGTGCCAGCAGCTTTGGGGGGATCTCTGGAAACACCATATATTTT; CDR3: CASSFGGISGNTIYF
size: many; J: TRBJ1-3; D: TRBD1; V: TRBV3-1; DNA: TGTGCCAGCAGACGACAGGGGGCGTCTGGAAACACCATATATTTT; CDR3: CASRRQGASGNTIYF
size: -; J: TRBJ2-6; D: TRBD1; V: TRBV19; DNA: TGTGCCAGTAGTACAGGACAGGGGGCCCATAGGCTCTCTGGGGCCAACGTCCTGACTTTC; CDR3: CASSTGQGAHRLSGANVLTF
size: many; J: TRBJ1-1; D: -; V: TRBV30; DNA: TGTGCCTTTGGAGGGGCGGATCGTAACACTGAAGCTTTCTTT; CDR3: CAFGGADRNTEAFF
size: many; J: TRBJ1-4; D: -; V: TRBV2; DNA: TGTGCCAGCAGTGAAAGGGGAAGGGAAACTAATGAAAAACTGTTTTTT; CDR3: CASSERGRETNEKLFF
size: many; J: TRBJ1-2; D: TRBD1; V: TRBV7-9; DNA: TGTGCCAGCAGCTTCCGGGACAGCGACTCTATGGGAGGCTACACCTTC; CDR3: CASSFRDSDSMGGYTF
size: many; J: TRBJ1-3; D: TRBD1; V: TRBV15; DNA: TGTGCCACCAGCGGAATCGGGACAGGGCTGAACACCATATATTTT; CDR3: CATSGIGTGLNTIYF
size: -; J: TRBJ1-2; D: -; V: TRBV5-6; DNA: TGTGCCAGCAGCTCCACGGCAGGAGGCGCGAGTGGCTACACCTTC; CDR3: CASSSTAGGASGYTF
size: -; J: TRBJ2-1; D: TRBD2; V: TRBV6-2/TRBV6-3; DNA: TGTGCCAGCAGCCGCGGGAGGGCCGCCTACAATGAGCAGTTCTTC; CDR3: CASSRGRAAYNEQFF
size: -; J: TRBJ2-3; D: -; V: TRBV10-3; DNA: TGTGCCATCATGGGAAGCAGAACAGATACGCAGTATTTT; CDR3: CAIMGSRTDTQYF
size: many; J: TRBJ2-1; D: TRBD1; V: TRBV11-2; DNA: TGTGCCAGCAGCTCCGACGCGGGACAGGGGGGGCGGAAGAATGAGCAGTTCTTC; CDR3: CASSSDAGQGGRKNEQFF
size: many; J: TRBJ2-5; D: -; V: TRBV12-3/TRBV12-4; DNA: TGTGCCAGCAGTCCTCGTAAGGGTGGTGAGACCCAGTACTTC; CDR3: CASSPRKGGETQYF
size: many; J: TRBJ2-4; D: -; V: TRBV11-2; DNA: TGTGCCAGCAGCTCGAGACTAGCCAAAAACATTCAGTACTTC; CDR3: CASSSRLAKNIQYF
size: -; J: TRBJ2-3; D: -; V: TRBV19; DNA: TGTGCCAGTAGTATAGAGGACTCTAGCACAGATACGCAGTATTTT; CDR3: CASSIEDSSTDTQYF
size: few; J: TRBJ2-1; D: TRBD2; V: TRBV4-1; DNA: TGCGCCAGCAGCCAAGCGACGGGACTAGCGGGTATGAGTGAGCAGTTCTTC; CDR3: CASSQATGLAGMSEQFF
size: many; J: TRBJ1-2; D: -; V: TRBV20-1; DNA: TGCAGTGCTGGCGGGCTAGCCTATGGCTACACCTTC; CDR3: CSAGGLAYGYTF
size: -; J: TRBJ1-5; D: -; V: TRBV2; DNA: TGTGCCAGCAGTGCCGGAGAGGGTCTGGGGCCCCAGCATTTT; CDR3: CASSAGEGLGPQHF
size: once; J: TRBJ2-7; D: TRBD2; V: TRBV20-1; DNA: TGCAGTGCTAGAAGACTAGCGGGGGGCTACGAGCAGTACTTC; CDR3: CSARRLAGGYEQYF
size: -; J: TRBJ1-2; D: TRBD1; V: TRBV2; DNA: TGTGCCAACCGACAGGGGCCAAGCTATGGCTACACCTTC; CDR3: CANRQGPSYGYTF
size: few; J: TRBJ1-4; D: -; V: TRBV5-4; DNA: TGTGCCAGCAGCTTGGGGGTTCGTTATGAAAAACTGTTTTTT; CDR3: CASSLGVRYEKLFF
size: -; J: TRBJ1-5; D: -; V: TRBV20-1; DNA: TGCAGTGCTAGAGATCTTCCGGGACCCCTGAGTCAGCCCCAGCATTTT; CDR3: CSARDLPGPLSQPQHF
size: -; J: TRBJ1-3; D: -; V: TRBV7-9; DNA: TGTGCCAGCAGCCAGAATCTGGACACCATATATTTT; CDR3: CASSQNLDTIYF
size: few; J: TRBJ1-3; D: -; V: TRBV27; DNA: TGTGCTAGCAGTTCAAGACCCGGAAACACCATATATTTT; CDR3: CASSSRPGNTIYF
size: many; J: TRBJ1-4; D: TRBD1; V: TRBV2; DNA: TGTGCCAGCAGTAAGACCAGGGGGACTAATGAAAAACTGTTTTTT; CDR3: CASSKTRGTNEKLFF
size: many; J: TRBJ2-1; D: TRBD2; V: TRBV7-9; DNA: TGTGCCAGCAACTCCCCTCCGGGCGGACTAGCGGGAGGAGGTGAGCAGTTCTTC; CDR3: CASNSPPGGLAGGGEQFF
size: many; J: TRBJ2-5; D: -; V: TRBV6-6; DNA: TGTGCCAGCAGTTACGCAACTGGGGGGGGGCAGGAGACCCAGTACTTC; CDR3: CASSYATGGGQETQYF
size: -; J: TRBJ2-1; D: TRBD2; V: TRBV5-1; DNA: TGCGCCAGCAGCCTACGGACTAGCGTCGCTGAGCAGTTCTTC; CDR3: CASSLRTSVAEQFF
size: -; J: TRBJ1-2; D: TRBD1; V: TRBV29-1; DNA: TGCAGCGTGGAGCCGGGACAGGGGGCCCCTGGCTACACCTTC; CDR3: CSVEPGQGAPGYTF
size: many; J: TRBJ1-1; D: TRBD1; V: TRBV12-3/TRBV12-4; DNA: TGTGCCAGCAGTTTCCCGGACAGGGAGAGAACTGAAGCTTTCTTT; CDR3: CASSFPDRERTEAFF
size: -; J: TRBJ2-1; D: TRBD2; V: TRBV9; DNA: TGTGCCAGCAGCGAGGGGATAGCGGGGGGGCCGGTAGACAATGAGCAGTTCTTC; CDR3: CASSEGIAGGPVDNEQFF
size: few; J: TRBJ2-5; D: -; V: TRBV19; DNA: TGTGCCAGTAGTACCTTGGGGGACGGAGGGCTCGAGACCCAGTACTTC; CDR3: CASSTLGDGGLETQYF
size: -; J: TRBJ1-5; D: -; V: TRBV27; DNA: TGTGCCAGCAGTCTACTCTCCACCGGGACACCCAATCAGCCCCAGCATTTT; CDR3: CASSLLSTGTPNQPQHF
size: many; J: TRBJ2-3; D: -; V: TRBV5-1; DNA: TGCGCCAGCAGCTTCGAATCGGGACGGGATACGCAGTATTTT; CDR3: CASSFESGRDTQYF
size: many; J: TRBJ1-5; D: TRBD1; V: TRBV14; DNA: TGTGCCAGCAGCCACATGGGACAGGGGTGTCATCAGCCCCAGCATTTT; CDR3: CASSHMGQGCHQPQHF
size: -; J: TRBJ2-3; D: TRBD2; V: TRBV5-1; DNA: TGCGCCAGCAGCGTGGGTCTAGCGGGAGGGCCTGGTGAAGATACGCAGTATTTT; CDR3: CASSVGLAGGPGEDTQYF
size: many; J: TRBJ2-2; D: TRBD1; V: TRBV18; DNA: TGTGCCAGCTCACCACTTGGGAAGCACAGGGGCAACACCGGGGAGCTGTTTTTT; CDR3: CASSPLGKHRGNTGELFF
size: few; J: TRBJ2-7; D: TRBD1; V: TRBV29-1; DNA: TGCAGCGTGGGGAAGGGACAGTACTACGAGCAGTACTTC; CDR3: CSVGKGQYYEQYF
size: many; J: TRBJ2-1; D: -; V: TRBV12-3/TRBV12-4; DNA: TGTGCCAGCAGTCCCTACAGGGATTACAATGAGCAGTTCTTC; CDR3: CASSPYRDYNEQFF
size: many; J: TRBJ1-1; D: TRBD1; V: TRBV19; DNA: TGTGCCAGTAGTATCTGGCAGGGGGAAACTGAAGCTTTCTTT; CDR3: CASSIWQGETEAFF
size: -; J: TRBJ2-5; D: -; V: TRBV20-1; DNA: TGCAGTGCTAGCGCGCCAGAGCAAGAGACCCAGTACTTC; CDR3: CSASAPEQETQYF
size: many; J: TRBJ1-5; D: -; V: TRBV24-1; DNA: TGTGCCACCAGCCCTCGAGGGGGGTATGGAAATCAGCCCCAGCATTTT; CDR3: CATSPRGGYGNQPQHF
size: -; J: TRBJ2-7; D: TRBD1; V: TRBV9; DNA: TGTGCCAGCAGCATCGGACAGGGTACCAATTCCGAGCAGTACTTC; CDR3: CASSIGQGTNSEQYF
size: many; J: TRBJ2-3; D: -; V: TRBV5-1; DNA: TGCGCCAGCAGCTTAGAGGCGTTCCCCGCAGATACGCAGTATTTT; CDR3: CASSLEAFPADTQYF